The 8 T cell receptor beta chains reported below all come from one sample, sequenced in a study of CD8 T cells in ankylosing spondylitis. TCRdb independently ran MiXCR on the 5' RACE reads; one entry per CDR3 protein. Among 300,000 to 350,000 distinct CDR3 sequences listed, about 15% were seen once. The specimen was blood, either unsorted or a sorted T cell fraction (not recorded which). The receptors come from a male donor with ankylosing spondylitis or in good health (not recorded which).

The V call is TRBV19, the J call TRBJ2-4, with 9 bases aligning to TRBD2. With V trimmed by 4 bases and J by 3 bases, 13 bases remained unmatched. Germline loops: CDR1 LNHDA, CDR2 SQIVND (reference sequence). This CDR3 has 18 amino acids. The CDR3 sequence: CASSKRQLAGFDKNIQYF. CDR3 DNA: TGTGCCAGTAGTAAGCGCCAACTAGCGGGCTTTGACAAAAACATTCAGTACTTC.

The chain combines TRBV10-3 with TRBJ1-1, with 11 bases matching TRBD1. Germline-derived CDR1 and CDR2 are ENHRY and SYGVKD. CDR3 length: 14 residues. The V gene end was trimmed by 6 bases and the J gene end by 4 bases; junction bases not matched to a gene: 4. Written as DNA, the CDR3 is TGTGCCATCAGCGCCGGGACAGGGGGCACTGAAGCTTTCTTT. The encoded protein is CAISAGTGGTEAFF.

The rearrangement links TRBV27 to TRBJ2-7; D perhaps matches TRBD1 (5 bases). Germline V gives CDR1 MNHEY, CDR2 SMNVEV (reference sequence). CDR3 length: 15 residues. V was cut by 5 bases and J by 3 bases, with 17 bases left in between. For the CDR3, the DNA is TGTGCCAGCAGTGAGGTACCTGGACATATCTACGAGCAGTACTTC. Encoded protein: CASSEVPGHIYEQYF.

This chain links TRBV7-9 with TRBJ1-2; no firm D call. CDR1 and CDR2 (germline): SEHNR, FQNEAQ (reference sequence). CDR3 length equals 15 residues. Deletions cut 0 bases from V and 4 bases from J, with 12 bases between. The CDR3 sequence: CASSLASGPPYGYTF. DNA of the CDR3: TGTGCCAGCAGCTTAGCTTCCGGTCCGCCCTATGGCTACACCTTC.

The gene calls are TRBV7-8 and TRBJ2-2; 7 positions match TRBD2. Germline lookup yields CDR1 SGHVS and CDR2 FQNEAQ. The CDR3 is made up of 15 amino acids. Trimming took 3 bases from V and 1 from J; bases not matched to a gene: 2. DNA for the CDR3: TGTGCCAGCAGCTTGGGACTACGGAACACCGGGGAGCTGTTTTTT. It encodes CASSLGLRNTGELFF.

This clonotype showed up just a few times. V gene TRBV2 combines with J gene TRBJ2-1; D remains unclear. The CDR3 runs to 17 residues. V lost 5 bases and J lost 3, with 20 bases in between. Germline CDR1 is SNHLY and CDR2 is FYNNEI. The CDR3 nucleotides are TGTGCCAGCAGTCAAGAAATCGGAGACTCCAACTACAATGAGCAGTTCTTC. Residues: CASSQEIGDSNYNEQFF.

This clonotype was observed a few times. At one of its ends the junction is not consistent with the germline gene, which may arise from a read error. For the CDR3, the DNA is TGCGCCAGCAGTGAGCCCGGACAGGGAGGTTTC. Amino acids: CASSEPGQGGF. The rearrangement links TRBV10-2 to TRBJ2-7; TRBD1 matches 8 bases. This CDR3 has 11 amino acids. Germline V gene data show CDR1 as WSHSY and CDR2 as SAAADI.

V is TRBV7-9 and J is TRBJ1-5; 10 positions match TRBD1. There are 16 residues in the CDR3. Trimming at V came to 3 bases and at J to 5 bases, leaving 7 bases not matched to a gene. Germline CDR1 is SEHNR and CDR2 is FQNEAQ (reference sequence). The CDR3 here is CASSLGTGVNYQPQHF. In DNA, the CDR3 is TGTGCCAGCAGCTTGGGGACAGGGGTGAACTATCAGCCCCAGCATTTT.